A single sample gave rise to the 11 T cell receptor beta chains below, sequenced in a study of graft-versus-host responses after intestinal transplantation. For these receptors, no antigen is known. Measured with immunoSEQ multiplex PCR; TCRdb has only the in-frame clones, and not every one. The profile shows some 80,000 clones, approximately 90% of them singletons. Sample: unstimulated CD8+ T cells sorted from spleen or lymph node cells, taken before transplant. The origin of the receptors is a human donor who was the organ donor for an intestinal transplant.

V is TRBV7-9 and J is TRBJ1-2, with 7 bases fitting TRBD1. Germline-derived CDR1 and CDR2 are SEHNR and FQNEAQ (reference sequence). Unmatched junction bases numbered 6, after V lost 5 bases and J lost 6 bases. CDR3 length: 13 residues. CDR3 nucleotide sequence: TGTGCCAGCAGCCCAGACAGGGTCAATGGCTACACCTTC. It is translated as CASSPDRVNGYTF.

The chain has TRBV7-9 and TRBJ1-2; a weak D match, TRBD1 (6 bases). Germline CDR1 is SEHNR and CDR2 is FQNEAQ (reference sequence). There are 15 residues in the CDR3. V lost 2 bases and J lost 5, with 15 bases in between. Here the CDR3 reads CASSLSSGQFYGYTF. Here the CDR3 DNA reads TGTGCCAGCAGCTTATCTTCCGGACAGTTTTATGGCTACACCTTC.

This chain connects TRBV28 to TRBJ1-4; D gene ambiguous. The CDR3 spans 15 residues. Germline loops: CDR1 MDHEN, CDR2 SYDVKM. V dropped 6 bases and J dropped 5 bases, with 16 bases sitting between them. The CDR3 coding sequence is TGTGCCAGCAGCCAAAGGACCCTAGAGAATGAAAAACTGTTTTTT. This gives the protein CASSQRTLENEKLFF. Full variable domain (outside the CDR3, taken from reference TRBV28 and TRBJ1-4): DVKVTQSSRYLVKRTGEKVFLECVQDMDHENMFWYRQDPGLGLRLIYFSYDVKMKEKGDIPEGYSVSREKKERFSLILESASTNQTSMYLCASSQRTLENEKLFFGSGTQLSVL.

This clone was seen only a few times. This chain uses TRBV19 with TRBJ2-7; tentatively, D is TRBD1 or TRBD2 (6 bases each). CDR1 is LNHDA and CDR2 is SQIVND in the germline V gene (reference sequence). Trimming left V 3 bases short and J 3 bases short, with 12 bases between. CDR3 length: 14 amino acids. The chain's CDR3 is CASSIPGAVYEQYF. In DNA form, the CDR3 reads TGTGCCAGTAGTATTCCGGGGGCGGTCTACGAGCAGTACTTC.

This clone was observed once. This sequence joins TRBV25-1 and TRBJ2-4; TRBD2 agrees at 12 bases. The J segment lost 6 bases and the V segment lost 4 bases, leaving 10 bases of the junction unmatched. Germline CDR1 and CDR2: MGHDK and SYGVNS. CDR3 length: 17 amino acids. The CDR3: CASSARLAGDPGNIQYF. CDR3 coding DNA: TGTGCCAGCAGTGCAAGACTAGCGGGAGACCCCGGAAACATTCAGTACTTC. Full variable domain (missing parts from reference TRBV25-1 and TRBJ2-4): EADIYQTPRYLVIGTGKKITLECSQTMGHDKMYWYQQDPGMELHLIHYSYGVNSTEKGDLSSESTVSRIRTEHFPLTLESARPSHTSQYLCASSARLAGDPGNIQYFGAGTRLSVL.

V and J are TRBV29-1 and TRBJ2-5, with 7 bases matching TRBD2. CDR1 and CDR2 (germline): SQVTM, ANQGSEA. This CDR3 comprises 13 residues. V gave up 5 bases and J gave up 1 base; unmatched junction bases: 4. In DNA form, the CDR3 reads TGCAGCGTTCTATCTAGCGGCCAAGAGACCCAGTACTTC. It specifies CSVLSSGQETQYF.

The chain joins TRBV7-6 to TRBJ2-7, with a possible D match to TRBD1 (6 bases). Germline V gene data show CDR1 as SGHVS and CDR2 as FNYEAQ. This CDR3 is built from 16 residues. V was cut by 5 bases and J by 3 bases, with 20 bases left in between. The CDR3 sequence is CASSQPTGTGVYEQYF. The CDR3 DNA is TGTGCCAGCAGCCAGCCGACAGGAACAGGCGTCTACGAGCAGTACTTC.

This rearrangement joins TRBV4-2 to TRBJ1-4; no clear D gene. Trimming shortened V by 0 bases and J by 0 bases, and 8 bases separated the two germline ends. Germline-derived CDR1 and CDR2 are LGHNA and YNFKEQ. CDR3 length: 16 amino acids. The CDR3 DNA follows: TGTGCCAGCAGCCAAGATTCGCAGGCAACTAATGAAAAACTGTTTTTT. This gives the protein CASSQDSQATNEKLFF.

This chain joins TRBV5-1 and TRBJ1-2; D not resolved. V lost 1 base and J 6 bases, leaving 16 bases between the germline ends. The germline gives CDR1 SGHRS, CDR2 YFSETQ. The CDR3 runs to 15 residues. CDR3 sequence: CASSLSAPSPDGYTF. The CDR3, as DNA: TGCGCCAGCAGCTTGTCAGCTCCATCCCCAGATGGCTACACCTTC.

The V and J genes are TRBV13 and TRBJ2-7, with 7 bases that match TRBD1. The CDR3 spans 13 residues. Trimming removed 5 bases from V and 3 bases from J; junction bases left unmatched: 4. The germline V gene encodes CDR1 PRHDT and CDR2 FYEKMQ (reference sequence). The CDR3 protein is CASSGDSGYEQYF. In DNA form, the CDR3 reads TGTGCCAGCAGCGGGGACAGCGGCTACGAGCAGTACTTC.

This clone turned up a few times. The chain links TRBV5-8 to TRBJ2-5; D tentatively reads TRBD1 or TRBD2 (6 bases each). CDR1 and CDR2 (germline): SGHTS, YDEGEE. CDR3 size: 15 residues. The V and J ends lost 0 bases and 5 bases respectively, with 14 bases between them. The CDR3 here is CASSLAVGGWETQYF. CDR3 in DNA: TGTGCCAGCAGCTTGGCCGTGGGGGGCTGGGAGACCCAGTACTTC.